This T cell receptor beta chain was obtained from a study of molecular identifiers for immune sequencing clone quantification. On the study more broadly: Four of five splits of RNA from about 20,000 or 100,000 naive CD8 cells were sequenced in replicates. Whole-study results and caveats: Spiked TCR RNA from one Jurkat cell reportedly showed up when mixed among one million naive cells. Identical TCR molecules sharing a barcode could underestimate highly expanded clone sizes.

TCRdb reprocessed the PCR reads via MiXCR and lists one record per CDR3 protein. In the table there are about 89,000 distinct CDR3 sequences, around 17% of which are singletons. Sorting selected naive CD8 T cells with a CD8+CD4-CCR7+CD45RA+ phenotype. The V and J ends lost 6 bases and 2 bases, in that order; junction bases with no gene match: 7. The CDR3 covers 14 residues. Germline V gene data show CDR1 as SQVTM and CDR2 as ANQGSEA. This clonotype was found many times. Its antigen is as yet unknown. This sequence joins TRBV29-1 and TRBJ2-3; TRBD1 matches at 8 bases. This TCR was recovered from a human donor in good health. Some libraries in this study had Jurkat cell RNA spiked in. The sample consisted of naive CD8+ T cells from blood, with Jurkat cell RNA spiked in. Stated subset: FACS-sorted CD8+CD4-CCR7+CD45RA+ naive T cells. This chain's CDR3 is CSVTGDWNTDTQYF. In DNA form, the CDR3 reads TGCAGCGTGACAGGGGATTGGAACACAGATACGCAGTATTTT.